The 7 T cell receptor beta chains below all came from one sample that was sequenced in a study of blood T cell repertoires in COVID-19. Here immunoSEQ multiplex PCR was the method, and the copy in TCRdb shows in-frame clones only, minus some. The sample lists roughly 70,000 clones, approximately 90% seen once, with roughly 3.5% in the top ten. Sequencing used peripheral blood. Every receptor here comes from a man in his 70s with acute or convalescent COVID-19.

V is TRBV9 and J is TRBJ2-1, with 8 bases identical to TRBD1. The CDR3 covers 16 residues. The V gene's germline CDR1 is SGDLS and CDR2 YYNGEE. V was clipped by 3 bases and J by 3 bases; unmatched bases: 8. The CDR3 bases are TGTGCCAGCAGCGGAGGACAGGGAAACGTCTACAATGAGCAGTTCTTC. It is translated as CASSGGQGNVYNEQFF.

This clone has only one observation. The chain combines TRBV27 with TRBJ2-1; D is uncertain. Trimming pared 5 bases from V and 0 bases from J, leaving 11 bases between. The CDR3 is 15 residues long. CDR1 MNHEY and CDR2 SMNVEV come from the germline V gene (reference sequence). CDR3 DNA sequence: TGTGCCAGCAGTCCCCCCTTCGGCTCCTACAATGAGCAGTTCTTC. Its translation is CASSPPFGSYNEQFF.

The CDR3 sequence is CASRTGRKGYTF. The DNA of the CDR3 is TGTGCCAGCAGGACAGGGAGGAAGGGCTACACCTTC. V and J are TRBV12-3 or TRBV12-4 and TRBJ1-2, with 7 bases fitting TRBD1. V shed 6 bases, J shed 8 bases, and the junction held 6 bases outside the gene matches. The CDR3 loop spans 12 amino acids.

The chain uses TRBV27 and TRBJ2-2; 8 nucleotides match TRBD1. J gave up 5 bases and V 5 bases, and 1 base lay outside the gene matches. This CDR3 contains 13 residues. Looked up from germline, CDR1 is MNHEY and CDR2 is SMNVEV (reference sequence). The CDR3 is CASSRQGTGELFF. The CDR3 DNA sequence: TGTGCCAGCAGTCGACAGGGGACCGGGGAGCTGTTTTTT.

The chain combines TRBV19 with TRBJ1-5; a weak D match, TRBD1 (5 bases). The CDR3 sequence is 16 residues long. Germline V gene sequence: CDR1 LNHDA, CDR2 SQIVND (reference sequence). The V end was cut by 2 bases, the J end by 2 bases, with 13 bases between. CDR3 nucleotide sequence: TGTGCCAGTAGTATACACCTACGGGGGGGCAATCAGCCCCAGCATTTT. This sequence encodes CASSIHLRGGNQPQHF.

The sample holds one count of this clone. The chain uses TRBV6-6 and TRBJ1-3, with 7 bases lining up with TRBD1. V lost 0 bases and J lost 2; bases outside the gene matches: 4. The CDR3 length is 16 residues. The germline gives CDR1 MNHNY, CDR2 SVGAGI (reference sequence). CDR3 DNA: TGTGCCAGCAGTTACTCTGATAGGGGGCCTGGAAACACCATATATTTT. This translates into CASSYSDRGPGNTIYF.

This chain links TRBV7-9 with TRBJ1-1; TRBD1 matches 9 bases. Germline V gene lookup returns CDR1 SEHNR and CDR2 FQNEAQ (reference sequence). After removal of 6 bases from V and 4 bases from J, the junction contained 9 bases not matched to a gene. The CDR3 is 15 residues long. In DNA, the CDR3 is TGTGCCAGCAGAAACTACGGGACAGGGCTCACTGAAGCTTTCTTT. Amino acids: CASRNYGTGLTEAFF. Full variable domain (rest looked up from reference TRBV7-9 and TRBJ1-1): DTGVSQNPRHKITKRGQNVTFRCDPISEHNRLYWYRQTLGQGPEFLTYFQNEAQLEKSRLLSDRFSAERPKGSFSTLEIQRTEQGDSAMYLCASRNYGTGLTEAFFGQGTRLTVV.